Listed below are T cell receptor beta chains from one sample, sequenced in a study of cytomegalovirus exposure and HLA in healthy donors. Generated by immunoSEQ multiplex PCR, the TCRdb table keeps only in-frame clones and is missing some. The sample holds 85,000 to 120,000 clones, about two thirds seen once. Sequenced input: PBMCs. These receptors originate from a female donor in good health and CMV-seronegative. Each CDR3 is given with its conserved first and last residue. D genes are given only for firm matches. Rows give clone size only sometimes, using once, few, many, or a class for an expanded clone.

CASSLGQGTNEKLFF,TGTGCCAGCAGCTTAGGACAGGGAACTAATGAAAAACTGTTTTTT,NA,TRBD1,TRBV11-2,TRBJ1-4
CASSLLGGSGRVALNEQFF,TGTGCCAGCAGCTTGCTGGGGGGTAGCGGGAGAGTGGCGTTGAATGAGCAGTTCTTC,NA,TRBD2,TRBV7-9,TRBJ2-1
CASSLASDSYNEQFF,TGTGCCAGCAGCTTAGCTAGCGACTCCTACAATGAGCAGTTCTTC,NA,NA,TRBV7-3,TRBJ2-1
CSVEGAGQGAYEQYF,TGCAGCGTTGAAGGGGCGGGACAGGGGGCCTACGAGCAGTACTTC,NA,TRBD1,TRBV29-1,TRBJ2-7
CASSAVGLAVSEQFF,TGTGCCAGTAGTGCCGTGGGACTAGCGGTTAGTGAGCAGTTCTTC,NA,TRBD2,TRBV19,TRBJ2-1
CASSLAGGQGGGETQYF,TGTGCCAGCAGCTTGGCCGGGGGACAGGGGGGAGGAGAGACCCAGTACTTC,few,TRBD1,TRBV5-6,TRBJ2-5
CASSSTGRLNHQYF,TGTGCCAGCAGTTCGACAGGGCGCTTAAACCACCAGTACTTC,NA,TRBD1,TRBV28,TRBJ2-7
CASSRVFARPSRLSEQYF,TGTGCCAGCAGCCGTGTGTTCGCCAGGCCCAGCCGACTAAGCGAGCAGTACTTC,once,NA,TRBV5-5,TRBJ2-7
CASSALRNEQFF,TGCGCCAGCAGTGCCCTCCGCAATGAGCAGTTCTTC,NA,NA,TRBV10-2,TRBJ2-1
CASSTPGQGKAFF,TGTGCCAGCAGCACTCCGGGACAGGGGAAAGCTTTCTTT,NA,TRBD1,TRBV7-2,TRBJ1-1
CASSNQETQYF,TGTGCCAGCAGTAATCAAGAGACCCAGTACTTC,NA,NA,TRBV5-4,TRBJ2-5
CASSFQGFDEQYF,TGCGCCAGCAGCTTTCAGGGGTTCGACGAGCAGTACTTC,NA,NA,TRBV5-1,TRBJ2-7
CASSLRLLRESSNEQFF,TGTGCCAGCAGCTTACGTCTGTTGCGGGAGTCGTCGAATGAGCAGTTCTTC,few,TRBD2,TRBV13,TRBJ2-1
CASSLRLSGNSYEQYF,TGTGCCAGCAGCTTAAGGCTTAGCGGTAACTCCTACGAGCAGTACTTC,NA,NA,TRBV11-2,TRBJ2-7
CASEGGQWEGQPQHF,TGTGCCAGCGAGGGTGGTCAATGGGAGGGTCAGCCCCAGCATTTT,NA,NA,TRBV25-1,TRBJ1-5
CASSASGGSNNEQFF,TGTGCCAGCAGCGCTAGCGGGGGCTCTAACAATGAGCAGTTCTTC,NA,TRBD2,TRBV5-4,TRBJ2-1
CASSSSSSTGELFF,TGTGCCAGCAGTTCGTCTAGCTCGACCGGGGAGCTGTTTTTT,NA,NA,TRBV6-4,TRBJ2-2
CASSPAGGIGAVSDTQYF,TGCGCCAGCAGTCCAGCGGGAGGCATAGGGGCGGTCTCAGATACGCAGTATTTT,NA,TRBD2,TRBV10-2,TRBJ2-3
CASSFSGAGTEAFF,TGCGCCAGCAGCTTCTCAGGGGCCGGCACTGAAGCTTTCTTT,NA,NA,TRBV5-1,TRBJ1-1
CSSSYSSGEQFF,TGTTCCAGCAGTTATAGTAGCGGTGAGCAGTTCTTC,NA,NA,TRBV7-9,TRBJ2-1
CASSLRGLAGVSSSYEQYF,TGTGCCAGCAGTTTACGGGGACTAGCGGGAGTATCCTCATCCTACGAGCAGTACTTC,NA,TRBD2,TRBV28,TRBJ2-7
CASSTNSGTSGKETQYF,TGTGCCAGTAGCACGAACTCCGGGACTAGCGGGAAAGAGACCCAGTACTTC,NA,TRBD2,TRBV19,TRBJ2-5
CASSFPPTDEQFF,TGTGCCAGCAGCTTCCCTCCAACGGATGAGCAGTTCTTC,NA,NA,TRBV7-9,TRBJ2-1
CASSVGLAGGETQYF,TGTGCCAGCAGCGTAGGCCTAGCGGGAGGAGAGACCCAGTACTTC,few,TRBD2,TRBV9,TRBJ2-5
CASSLESEEFQETQYF,TGTGCCAGCAGCTTAGAGAGTGAGGAATTCCAAGAGACCCAGTACTTC,NA,NA,TRBV7-6,TRBJ2-5
CASSQEGLAGTYNEQFF,TGCGCCAGCAGCCAAGAGGGACTAGCGGGAACCTACAATGAGCAGTTCTTC,NA,TRBD2,TRBV4-3,TRBJ2-1
CASSEQGRSYEQYF,TGTGCCAGTAGCGAACAGGGTAGATCTTACGAGCAGTACTTC,NA,NA,TRBV19,TRBJ2-7
CASSIGLAGGYNEQFF,TGCGCCAGCAGCATAGGACTAGCGGGAGGATACAATGAGCAGTTCTTC,NA,TRBD2,TRBV5-1,TRBJ2-1
CASSLGAGNLQETQYF,TGTGCCAGCAGCTTAGGGGCGGGAAACCTCCAAGAGACCCAGTACTTC,NA,NA,TRBV7-6,TRBJ2-5
CALWLADYNEQFF,TGTGCCCTTTGGCTAGCGGACTACAATGAGCAGTTCTTC,NA,TRBD2,TRBV7-9,TRBJ2-1
CAWRDRVANYGYTF,TGTGCCTGGAGAGACAGAGTAGCTAACTATGGCTACACCTTC,NA,NA,TRBV30,TRBJ1-2
CASSVGQGSYGYTF,TGTGCCAGCAGCGTTGGACAGGGGAGCTATGGCTACACCTTC,NA,TRBD1,TRBV5-4,TRBJ1-2
CASSPGQGGPYEQYF,TGCGCCAGCAGCCCTGGACAGGGCGGCCCCTACGAGCAGTACTTC,NA,TRBD1,TRBV4-3,TRBJ2-7
CASSALLAGERVF,TGCGCCAGCAGTGCCCTCCTAGCGGGAGAAAGGGTCTTC,NA,TRBD2,TRBV10-1,TRBJ2-1
CASSARWGDGYTF,TGTGCCAGCAGCGCGAGGTGGGGGGATGGCTACACCTTC,NA,NA,TRBV9,TRBJ1-2
CASSLGRGNEGTQYF,TGTGCCAGCAGCCTCGGTAGGGGGAACGAGGGGACCCAGTACTTC,few,NA,TRBV9,TRBJ2-5
CASSLGAMNTEAFF,TGTGCCAGCAGCTTAGGGGCAATGAACACTGAAGCTTTCTTT,NA,NA,TRBV7-9,TRBJ1-1
CASSLVGGDTYEQYF,TGTGCCAGCAGCTTAGTGGGGGGAGATACCTACGAGCAGTACTTC,NA,NA,TRBV11-3,TRBJ2-7
CATSGGGSTGRTFF,TGTGCCACCAGCGGTGGAGGTTCAACGGGGAGAACTTTCTTT,few,NA,TRBV15,TRBJ1-1
CASSASRGASGELFF,TGTGCCAGCAGCGCGTCCCGGGGGGCGTCCGGGGAGCTGTTTTTT,NA,NA,TRBV6-1,TRBJ2-2
CASSGLAGDGEQYF,TGTGCCAGCTCAGGGTTAGCGGGAGATGGCGAGCAGTACTTC,few,TRBD2,TRBV18,TRBJ2-7
CASSLRAWVGAGKYEQYF,TGTGCCAGCAGCTTAAGAGCATGGGTGGGCGCGGGTAAGTACGAGCAGTACTTC,NA,NA,TRBV7-3,TRBJ2-7
CASKGRFEQTGELFF,TGTGCCAGCAAGGGGCGATTCGAGCAAACCGGGGAGCTGTTTTTT,NA,NA,TRBV7-9,TRBJ2-2
CASSRTTSGIYEQYF,TGTGCCAGCAGCCGCACGACTAGCGGGATCTACGAGCAGTACTTC,few,TRBD2,TRBV7-2,TRBJ2-7
CASRPGGVSGNTIYF,TGTGCCAGCCGGCCGGGGGGTGTCTCTGGAAACACCATATATTTT,NA,NA,TRBV9,TRBJ1-3
CASSLGRGVNIQYF,TGTGCCAGCAGCTTGGGCAGGGGGGTAAACATTCAGTACTTC,NA,NA,TRBV11-3,TRBJ2-4
CASSLGGQANYGYTF,TGCGCCAGCAGCTTGGGTGGACAGGCGAACTATGGCTACACCTTC,NA,TRBD1,TRBV5-1,TRBJ1-2
CASSLKGAF,TGTGCCAGTAGCTTAAAGGGAGCCTTT,NA,NA,TRBV19,TRBJ1-1
CAWSAIYEQYF,TGTGCCTGGAGTGCCATCTACGAGCAGTACTTC,NA,NA,TRBV30,TRBJ2-7
CASTEGEPWGTQYF,TGTGCCAGCACCGAGGGGGAGCCTTGGGGTACGCAGTATTTT,NA,NA,TRBV2,TRBJ2-3
CASSLSGGFETQYF,TGTGCCAGCAGCTTGTCAGGGGGCTTCGAGACCCAGTACTTC,NA,TRBD1,TRBV5-6,TRBJ2-5
CASSPDRDTYEQYF,TGTGCCAGCAGTCCAGACCGGGACACCTACGAGCAGTACTTC,once,NA,TRBV28,TRBJ2-7